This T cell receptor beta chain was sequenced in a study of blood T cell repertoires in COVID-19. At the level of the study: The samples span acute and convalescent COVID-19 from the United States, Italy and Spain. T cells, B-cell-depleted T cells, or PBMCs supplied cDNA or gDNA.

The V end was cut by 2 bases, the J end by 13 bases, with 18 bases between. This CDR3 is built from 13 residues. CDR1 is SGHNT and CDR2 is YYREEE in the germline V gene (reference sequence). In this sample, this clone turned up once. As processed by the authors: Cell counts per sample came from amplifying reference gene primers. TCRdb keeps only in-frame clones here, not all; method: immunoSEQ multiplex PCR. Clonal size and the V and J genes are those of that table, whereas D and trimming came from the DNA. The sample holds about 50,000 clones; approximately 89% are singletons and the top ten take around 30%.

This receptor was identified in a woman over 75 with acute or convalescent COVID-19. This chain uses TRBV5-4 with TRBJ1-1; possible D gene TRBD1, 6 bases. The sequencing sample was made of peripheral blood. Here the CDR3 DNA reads TGTGCCAGCAGCTTTAAGGGGGAAGGCCGCGGTTTCTTT. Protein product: CASSFKGEGRGFF.